The 19 T cell receptor beta chains below come from one sample, sequenced in a study of patients and donors after allogeneic stem cell transplantation. TCRdb independently ran MiXCR on the RT-PCR reads; one entry per CDR3 protein. The sample lists fewer than 500,000 distinct CDR3 sequences; about a sixth were seen once. Sequences were obtained from blood, either unsorted or a sorted T cell fraction (not recorded which). Receptors originate from a human donor who was either an allogeneic HSCT recipient or a stem cell or donor lymphocyte infusion donor (not recorded which). It is not recorded whose cells these are; they may come from a transplant donor.

This clonotype was seen a handful of times. The chain carries TRBV6-1 and TRBJ2-5, with 8 nucleotides matching TRBD1. CDR1 and CDR2 (germline): MNHNS, SASEGT. Trimming removed 6 bases from V and 2 bases from J; junction bases left unmatched: 8. The CDR3 runs to 15 residues. CDR3 residues: CASRLTGVVQETQYF. The CDR3 DNA follows: TGTGCCAGCAGGTTGACAGGGGTCGTTCAAGAGACCCAGTACTTC.

The gene calls are TRBV18 and TRBJ1-1; 7 positions agree with TRBD1. Germline CDR1 and CDR2: KGHSH and LQKENI. The CDR3 is 16 residues long. Germline trimming cut 3 bases from V and 2 bases from J; bases unmatched to any gene: 9. As DNA, the CDR3 is TGTGCCAGCTCACCCAAGGGACAGCTGATAAACACTGAAGCTTTCTTT. It encodes CASSPKGQLINTEAFF.

This clonotype was counted only a few times. The V gene is TRBV5-1, the J gene TRBJ2-1; 7 nucleotides match TRBD1. This CDR3 has 14 residues. V dropped 6 bases and J dropped 7; count of bases not matched to a gene: 10. Germline V CDR1 and CDR2: SGHRS, YFSETQ. CDR3 DNA: TGCGCCAGCACCCTGGGACAGACACCAAATGAGCAGTTCTTC. Residues: CASTLGQTPNEQFF.

This clonotype was seen a few times. The CDR3 loop is CASSIDHYNEQFF. CDR3 nucleotides: TGTGCCAGTAGTATAGACCACTACAATGAGCAGTTCTTC. This rearrangement joins TRBV19 to TRBJ2-1; D is unclear. V lost 0 bases and J lost 3, with 3 bases in between. The CDR3 contains 13 residues. CDR1 LNHDA and CDR2 SQIVND come from the germline V gene (reference sequence).

This clonotype was observed many times. The chain carries TRBV12-3 or TRBV12-4 and TRBJ2-1; D remains ambiguous. The CDR3 has 12 amino acids. V gave up 7 bases and J gave up 0 bases, with 4 bases separating them. CDR3 loop: CASKSSYNEQFF. CDR3 sequence (DNA): TGTGCCAGCAAGAGCTCCTACAATGAGCAGTTCTTC.

The chain joins TRBV15 to TRBJ1-1; D is unclear. The germline gives CDR1 LNHNV, CDR2 YYDKDF (reference sequence). The CDR3 sequence is 13 residues long. Deletions cut 0 bases from V and 5 bases from J, with 7 bases between. CDR3 sequence reads: CATSRDGLTEAFF. As DNA, the CDR3 is TGTGCCACCAGCAGAGATGGGCTGACTGAAGCTTTCTTT.

This clonotype was recorded a few times. This chain joins TRBV12-5 and TRBJ1-1, with D maybe TRBD1 (6 bases). The CDR3 has 14 residues. Trimming removed 6 bases at V and 4 bases at J, with 15 bases between. Germline assignment: CDR1 LGHNT and CDR2 FRNRAP. Written as DNA, the CDR3 is TGTGCTAGTGGCGGACAGTCTACGACCACTGAAGCTTTCTTT. Translating gives CASGGQSTTTEAFF.

The CDR3, as DNA: TGTGCCAGCGGCGCGGGGGTGGCCTATAGCAATCAGCCCCAGCATTTT. It yields the protein CASGAGVAYSNQPQHF. The chain couples TRBV25-1 to TRBJ1-5; D may be TRBD1 (5 bases). This CDR3 is built from 16 residues. Germline V lookup: CDR1 MGHDK, CDR2 SYGVNS. Trimming took 8 bases from V and 0 from J, leaving 17 bases between them.

This clonotype was seen a few times. The chain joins TRBV7-8 to TRBJ1-2; D not certain. Trimming took 1 base from V and 2 from J, leaving 14 bases between them. Germline CDR1 SGHVS, CDR2 FQNEAQ. The length of the CDR3 is 16 residues. The CDR3 spells CASSLGRGEGNYGYTF. CDR3 nucleotides: TGTGCCAGCAGCTTAGGTCGGGGAGAAGGGAACTATGGCTACACCTTC. Complete variable domain (other parts from reference TRBV7-8 and TRBJ1-2): GAGVSQSPRYKVAKRGQDVALRCDPISGHVSLFWYQQALGQGPEFLTYFQNEAQLDKSGLPSDRFFAERPEGSVSTLKIQRTQQEDSAVYLCASSLGRGEGNYGYTFGSGTRLTVV.

The J gene is TRBJ1-3, the V gene TRBV5-1; 8 nucleotides match TRBD1. CDR1 and CDR2 from the germline V gene are SGHRS and YFSETQ. The CDR3 length is 18 residues. V gave up 5 bases and J gave up 0 bases; unmatched junction bases: 13. CDR3 coding DNA: TGCGCCAGCAGGCCACAGGGGGGTTCCCCTCACTCTGGAAACACCATATATTTT. As protein: CASRPQGGSPHSGNTIYF.

The chain joins TRBV15 to TRBJ1-2; D is unclear. The germline V gene has CDR1 LNHNV and CDR2 YYDKDF (reference sequence). V was pared by 1 base and J by 4 bases, with 16 bases between. CDR3 length equals 16 residues. CDR3 sequence (DNA): TGTGCCACCAGCAGAGCCGGCGAAGGAACCCCCTATGGCTACACCTTC. This codes for CATSRAGEGTPYGYTF.

A single count supports this clonotype. V is TRBV9 and J is TRBJ2-1, with D maybe TRBD1 (6 bases). The CDR3 consists of 16 residues. Trimming removed 0 bases from V and 0 bases from J, with 10 bases in between. Germline V CDR1 and CDR2: SGDLS, YYNGEE. As DNA, the CDR3 is TGTGCCAGCAGCGTAGGGAACAGGGCCTCCTACAATGAGCAGTTCTTC. Translated: CASSVGNRASYNEQFF.

This clonotype came up a few times. The chain links TRBV27 to TRBJ2-7; 8 bases match TRBD2. The J segment lost 5 bases and the V segment lost 2 bases, leaving 11 bases of the junction unmatched. Germline CDR1 is MNHEY and CDR2 is SMNVEV (reference sequence). The CDR3 consists of 16 residues. This CDR3 reads CASSLALAEMRNEQYF. The CDR3 DNA reads as TGTGCCAGCAGTTTAGCACTAGCGGAGATGAGGAACGAGCAGTACTTC.

The chain has TRBV20-1 and TRBJ2-2, with TRBD2 matching over 7 bases. The V and J ends lost 1 base and 4 bases, in that order; junction bases with no gene match: 9. Germline lookup yields CDR1 DFQATT and CDR2 SNEGSKA (reference sequence). This CDR3 spans 16 amino acids. The CDR3 nucleotides are TGCAGTGCTAGAGCCCCAGGAGCGGGACTCACCGGGGAGCTGTTTTTT. Translated, it gives CSARAPGAGLTGELFF.

V is TRBV7-9 and J is TRBJ2-6; unclear D gene. CDR1 and CDR2 from the germline V gene are SEHNR and FQNEAQ (reference sequence). CDR3 length equals 17 residues. Trimming stripped 4 bases from V and 0 bases from J, with 13 bases between. This CDR3 is CASSSSGLHSGANVLTF. As DNA, the CDR3 is TGTGCCAGCAGCTCCTCGGGCCTCCACTCTGGGGCCAACGTCCTGACTTTC. The complete variable domain, with remaining parts taken from reference TRBV7-9 and TRBJ2-6, reads DTGVSQNPRHKITKRGQNVTFRCDPISEHNRLYWYRQTLGQGPEFLTYFQNEAQLEKSRLLSDRFSAERPKGSFSTLEIQRTEQGDSAMYLCASSSSGLHSGANVLTFGAGSRLTVL.

A few counts support this clonotype. The gene calls are TRBV2 and TRBJ2-5, with D unresolved. Germline CDR1 is SNHLY and CDR2 is FYNNEI. The CDR3 contains 14 residues. V shed 1 base and J shed 1 base, with 7 bases lying between them. Here the CDR3 DNA reads TGTGCCAGCAGTGAAGGGGCGATCCAAGAGACCCAGTACTTC. It is translated as CASSEGAIQETQYF.

This clonotype occurred a few times. This rearrangement joins TRBV11-2 to TRBJ2-1; weak D call: TRBD1 (6 bases). The CDR3 sequence is 18 residues long. Trimming removed 1 base from V and 0 bases from J, with 16 bases in between. In germline, CDR1 is SGHAT, CDR2 FQNNGV. The CDR3 nucleotides are TGTGCCAGCAGCTTAGGTCCTCCAGGGGTTAGCTCCTACAATGAGCAGTTCTTC. As protein: CASSLGPPGVSSYNEQFF. Filled out from reference TRBV11-2 and TRBJ2-1, the complete variable domain reads EAGVAQSPRYKIIEKRQSVAFWCNPISGHATLYWYQQILGQGPKLLIQFQNNGVVDDSQLPKDRFSAERLKGVDSTLKIQPAKLEDSAVYLCASSLGPPGVSSYNEQFFGPGTRLTVL.

The chain has TRBV4-1 and TRBJ1-6; 7 positions match TRBD1. The V gene end was trimmed by 5 bases and the J gene end by 7 bases; junction bases not matched to a gene: 14. Per the germline V gene, CDR1 is MGHRA and CDR2 is YSYEKL. This CDR3 contains 17 residues. CDR3 DNA sequence: TGCGCCAGCAGCTTCGACCAGGGGGTCACGTTCAATTCACCCCTCCACTTT. It is translated as CASSFDQGVTFNSPLHF.

CDR3 sequence: CASSSHGGVGISYEQYF. In DNA form, the CDR3 reads TGTGCCAGCAGTTCTCACGGGGGGGTGGGCATCTCCTACGAGCAGTACTTC. The V gene is TRBV6-5, the J gene TRBJ2-7; 8 bases are a match to TRBD2. J was trimmed by 0 bases and V by 4 bases; bases with no gene match: 11. Germline assignment: CDR1 MNHEY and CDR2 SVGAGI. CDR3 size: 17 residues.